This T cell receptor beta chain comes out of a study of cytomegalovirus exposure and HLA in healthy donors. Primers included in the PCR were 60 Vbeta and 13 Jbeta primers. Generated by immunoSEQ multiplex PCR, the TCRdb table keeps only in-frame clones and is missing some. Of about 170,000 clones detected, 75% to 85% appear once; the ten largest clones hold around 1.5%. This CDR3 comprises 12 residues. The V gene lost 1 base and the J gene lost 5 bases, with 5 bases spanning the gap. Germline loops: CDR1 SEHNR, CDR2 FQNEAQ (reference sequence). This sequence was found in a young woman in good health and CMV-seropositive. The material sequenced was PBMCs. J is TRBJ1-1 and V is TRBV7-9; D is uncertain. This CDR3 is CASSLVSTEAFF. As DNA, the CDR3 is TGTGCCAGCAGCTTAGTCTCGACTGAAGCTTTCTTT.